Shown below are 22 T cell receptor beta chains from a single sample sequenced in a study of OX40 agonist ivuxolimab in advanced cancers. The table came from immunoSEQ multiplex PCR; TCRdb's copy has only in-frame clones and leaves some out. In the table there are about 70,000 clones, roughly 82% of which are singletons. Here the sequenced sample was CD4+ or CD8+ T cells sorted from blood, taken in a trial of the OX40 agonist ivuxolimab. These receptors originate from an adult with an advanced solid tumor such as melanoma, head and neck, liver or kidney cancer.

This chain joins TRBV5-4 and TRBJ1-2; 7 bases agree with TRBD1. Germline V lookup: CDR1 SGHNT, CDR2 YYREEE (reference sequence). After removal of 2 bases from V and 4 bases from J, the junction contained 11 bases not matched to a gene. The CDR3 is 16 amino acids. This CDR3 reads CASSLGGGGAGYGYTF. The CDR3 bases are TGTGCCAGCAGCTTAGGTGGAGGGGGCGCGGGCTATGGCTACACCTTC.

The chain is built from TRBV7-9 and TRBJ2-2; tentatively, D is TRBD1 (6 bases). Germline V gene sequence: CDR1 SEHNR, CDR2 FQNEAQ (reference sequence). Trimming removed 11 bases at V and 0 bases at J, with 13 bases between. This CDR3 is built from 14 residues. CDR3 nucleotide sequence: TGTGCCGCGACTGGGGGCGCGAACACCGGGGAGCTGTTTTTT. Translating gives CAATGGANTGELFF.

V and J are TRBV7-9 and TRBJ2-3, with TRBD2 matching 8 bases. The V and J ends lost 1 base and 5 bases, in that order; junction bases with no gene match: 5. Germline V gene data show CDR1 as SEHNR and CDR2 as FQNEAQ (reference sequence). The CDR3 covers 15 residues. DNA for the CDR3: TGTGCCAGCAGCTTAGACGGGGGGGCCAGAGATACGCAGTATTTT. Translating it yields CASSLDGGARDTQYF.

The chain has TRBV5-4 and TRBJ2-3; perhaps TRBD1 as D (6 bases). Germline V CDR1 and CDR2: SGHNT, YYREEE (reference sequence). Trimming removed 1 base from V and 4 bases from J, with 10 bases in between. The CDR3 totals 14 residues. In nucleotides, the CDR3 is TGTGCCAGCAGCTTGTTTTCAGGGGCAGATACGCAGTATTTT. Translating it yields CASSLFSGADTQYF.

The V and J genes are TRBV6-5 and TRBJ2-2, with D tentatively TRBD1 (5 bases). Germline lookup yields CDR1 MNHEY and CDR2 SVGAGI. The CDR3 consists of 13 residues. V lost 8 bases and J lost 1, with 8 bases in between. In DNA, the CDR3 is TGTGCCAGCGGCACAGGGAACACCGGGGAGCTGTTTTTT. Its protein is CASGTGNTGELFF.

The rearrangement joins TRBV7-9 to TRBJ1-3; maybe TRBD1 (6 bases). The CDR3 spans 14 residues. Germline V gene sequence: CDR1 SEHNR, CDR2 FQNEAQ (reference sequence). Trimming pared 6 bases from V and 4 bases from J, leaving 13 bases between. DNA of the CDR3: TGTGCCAGCAGTTACAACAGGGCAGGAAACACCATATATTTT. This codes for CASSYNRAGNTIYF.

The rearrangement links TRBV6-5 to TRBJ2-5; no definite D call. V was pared by 5 bases and J by 0 bases, with 10 bases between. The CDR3 contains 14 residues. Germline loops: CDR1 MNHEY, CDR2 SVGAGI. The CDR3: CASSPAEYQETQYF. DNA for the CDR3: TGTGCCAGCAGTCCGGCAGAGTACCAAGAGACCCAGTACTTC.

This chain links TRBV27 with TRBJ2-7; 8 bases line up with TRBD1. The length of the CDR3 is 14 residues. CDR1 and CDR2 from the germline V gene are MNHEY and SMNVEV (reference sequence). V lost 7 bases and J lost 2; bases outside the gene matches: 7. The CDR3 reads CASTQAGGAYEQYF. The CDR3 region has the DNA TGTGCCAGCACCCAAGCAGGGGGCGCCTACGAGCAGTACTTC.

This clone has just a few counts. The CDR3 nucleotides are TGTGCCAGCAGCAAGGACACCTACAATGAGCAGTTCTTC. As protein: CASSKDTYNEQFF. This chain links TRBV7-2 with TRBJ2-1; tentatively, D is TRBD1 (5 bases). Germline V CDR1 and CDR2: SGHTA, FQGNSA. Trimming pared 5 bases from V and 2 bases from J, leaving 7 bases between. This CDR3 is built from 13 residues.

V gene TRBV5-5 combines with J gene TRBJ2-2, with D maybe TRBD1 (6 bases). This CDR3 has 16 amino acids. Trimming stripped 2 bases from V and 0 bases from J, with 11 bases between. The germline gives CDR1 SGHKS, CDR2 YYEKEE (reference sequence). The CDR3 region has the DNA TGTGCCAGCAGCTTTCCGGGACATACGAACACCGGGGAGCTGTTTTTT. Residues: CASSFPGHTNTGELFF.

This chain connects TRBV29-1 to TRBJ2-7; maybe TRBD2 (5 bases). Looked up from germline, CDR1 is SQVTM and CDR2 is ANQGSEA. The length of the CDR3 is 15 residues. Deletions cut 4 bases from V and 3 bases from J, with 19 bases between. The CDR3 is CSVGGDYLGSYEQYF. DNA of the CDR3: TGCAGCGTTGGGGGTGACTACCTGGGAAGCTACGAGCAGTACTTC.

The chain recombines TRBV28 with TRBJ2-4; D not resolved. Germline-derived CDR1 and CDR2 are MDHEN and SYDVKM. Trimming pared 5 bases from V and 1 base from J, leaving 12 bases between. The CDR3 length is 15 residues. CDR3: CASSESRIAKNIQYF. CDR3 sequence (DNA): TGTGCCAGCAGTGAATCCCGTATCGCCAAAAACATTCAGTACTTC.

This chain connects TRBV4-1 to TRBJ2-7; 7 bases align to TRBD1. With 2 bases clipped from V and 12 bases from J, the junction kept 13 bases outside the gene matches. The CDR3 has 14 amino acids. Germline values: CDR1 MGHRA, CDR2 YSYEKL. The CDR3 DNA follows: TGCGCCAGCAGCCAAAGCCCGGACAGGCCGAGGCTGTACTTC. This sequence encodes CASSQSPDRPRLYF.

The V and J genes are TRBV10-3 and TRBJ1-5, with 7 bases that match TRBD1. The CDR3 totals 13 residues. The ends lost 7 bases at V and 3 bases at J; junction bases unmatched: 3. CDR1 and CDR2 from the germline V gene are ENHRY and SYGVKD. Here the CDR3 reads CAITTGSNQPQHF. The CDR3 DNA follows: TGTGCCATCACGACAGGGTCCAATCAGCCCCAGCATTTT.

The rearrangement uses TRBV28 and TRBJ1-5; 10 bases align to TRBD1. The CDR3 consists of 17 residues. The V and J ends lost 7 bases and 1 base, in that order; junction bases with no gene match: 10. Germline CDR1 reads MDHEN; CDR2 reads SYDVKM. The CDR3 loop reads CASKKTGGLSSNQPQHF. CDR3 in DNA: TGTGCCAGCAAGAAGACAGGGGGCTTATCGAGCAATCAGCCCCAGCATTTT.

J is TRBJ1-6 and V is TRBV2, with no clear D. This CDR3 has 13 residues. The ends were cut back, 7 bases at V and 7 bases at J, with 11 bases in the middle. Germline CDR1 and CDR2: SNHLY and FYNNEI. The CDR3 here is CASNREENSPLHF. CDR3 bases: TGTGCCAGCAACCGGGAAGAAAATTCACCCCTCCACTTT.

The rearrangement uses TRBV28 and TRBJ1-4, with D maybe TRBD1 (5 bases). Germline V gene sequence: CDR1 MDHEN, CDR2 SYDVKM. This CDR3 contains 15 residues. The germline V and J ends were trimmed by 6 bases and 8 bases, with 19 bases remaining between them. The CDR3 reads CASRNGQGGWEKLFF. Here the CDR3 DNA reads TGTGCCAGCAGAAACGGCCAGGGAGGTTGGGAAAAACTGTTTTTT.

This chain joins TRBV6-1 and TRBJ2-5; D gene ambiguous. V was trimmed by 6 bases and J by 5 bases, leaving 10 bases between them. Germline assignment: CDR1 MNHNS and CDR2 SASEGT. This CDR3 has 12 amino acids. The CDR3 reads CASSVIRETQYF. The DNA for the CDR3 is TGTGCCAGCAGCGTAATCCGGGAGACCCAGTACTTC.

The count of this clone is one. The chain recombines TRBV23-1 with TRBJ2-2; TRBD1 matches 7 bases. TRBV23-1 is given ORF status, its function remaining uncertain. The CDR3 sequence is 15 residues long. Germline trimming cut 2 bases from V and 5 bases from J; bases unmatched to any gene: 5. The CDR3 region is CASSQDTGETGELFF. The CDR3 DNA reads TGCGCCAGCAGTCAAGATACAGGGGAGACCGGGGAGCTGTTTTTT.

This clone has only a few counts. The chain links TRBV21-1 to TRBJ1-5; TRBD1, the table's D call, lacks a check against the DNA. TRBV21-1 represents a pseudogene. The CDR3 consists of 15 residues. The CDR3 is CASYQDRGRGQPQHF. The CDR3 bases are TGTGCCAGCTACCAGGACAGGGGGCGAGGGCAGCCCCAGCATTTT.

This clone has more than one count but fewer than ten. The chain carries TRBV2 and TRBJ1-6, with D perhaps matching TRBD1 (6 bases). V gave up 5 bases and J gave up 10 bases, with 15 bases separating them. This CDR3 contains 14 residues. Germline values: CDR1 SNHLY, CDR2 FYNNEI. The CDR3 sequence is CASSRQAEESPLHF. CDR3 coding DNA: TGTGCCAGCAGTAGACAGGCAGAAGAGTCACCCCTCCACTTT.

The chain joins TRBV5-1 to TRBJ1-3; 7 bases map to TRBD1. This CDR3 is 17 amino acids long. Per the germline V gene, CDR1 is SGHRS and CDR2 is YFSETQ. Germline trimming cut 2 bases from V and 0 bases from J; bases unmatched to any gene: 8. The CDR3 DNA follows: TGCGCCAGCAGCTTTGGAGGGGGCCTGAACTCTGGAAACACCATATATTTT. It yields the protein CASSFGGGLNSGNTIYF.